Below are 20 T cell receptor beta chains sequenced from a single sample in a study of CD8+ T cells in alopecia areata. Treatment given: oral pan-JAK inhibitor, 5-10 mg twice daily. RNA was isolated and reverse transcribed to cDNA, the sequencing template. TCRdb's copy holds only in-frame clones and misses some; the assay was immunoSEQ multiplex PCR. The sample gives roughly 92,000 clones, around 70% of which show up once; roughly 17% is in the top ten. Sequencing was performed on CD8+ T cells sorted from blood, taken between weeks 43 and 45, from a patient treated with tofacitinib. The receptors originated from a human donor with alopecia areata.

With respect to this clone: Other DNA sequences from this sample encode an identical CDR3 as well. The chain recombines TRBV30 with TRBJ1-1; no definite D call. Germline CDR1 GTSNPN, CDR2 SVGIG (reference sequence). The CDR3 loop spans 12 amino acids. V lost 0 bases, J lost 5 bases, and 7 bases lay in between. CDR3 in DNA: TGTGCCTGGAGTGTCGGTCGGACTGAAGCTTTCTTT. Amino acids: CAWSVGRTEAFF.

This clone has a single count. This is likely a read error, given that the CDR3 carries no conserved phenylalanine or tryptophan at its end. Because the CDR3's place on the DNA is in doubt, the DNA is left out and the CDR3 is given as listed by TCRdb. This chain joins TRBV29-1 and TRBJ1-1. The CDR3 is made up of 9 amino acids, end residues included. The germline V gene encodes CDR1 SQVTM and CDR2 ANQGSEA. The CDR3 loop reads CSAGDLSQI.

In this sample, this clone turned up a few times. J is TRBJ1-3 and V is TRBV7-3, with D uncertain. CDR1 and CDR2 from the germline V gene are SGHTA and FQGTGA. Trimming took off 5 bases at V and 0 bases at J, with 8 bases between the two ends. CDR3 size: 14 residues. CDR3 DNA: TGTGCCAGCAGCCCATCGCACTCTGGAAACACCATATATTTT. This translates into CASSPSHSGNTIYF.

This clone rates as medium-sized. The V and J genes are TRBV6-4 and TRBJ2-3; TRBD2 agrees at 11 bases. The junction had 2 bases not matched to a gene; V was cut back by 0 bases and J by 6 bases. The CDR3 totals 15 residues. Looked up from germline, CDR1 is MRHNA and CDR2 is SNTAGT. The CDR3 coding sequence is TGTGCCAGCAGTGACTCTAGCGGGGGGGCCGATACGCAGTATTTT. Amino acids: CASSDSSGGADTQYF.

The chain links TRBV4-1 to TRBJ2-7; D perhaps matches TRBD2 (6 bases). Trimming shortened V by 1 base and J by 3 bases, and 13 bases separated the two germline ends. This CDR3 comprises 15 residues. Germline V gene lookup returns CDR1 MGHRA and CDR2 YSYEKL. CDR3 in DNA: TGCGCCAGCAGCCAAGCCGGGACTCCCTTCTACGAGCAGTACTTC. Translating it yields CASSQAGTPFYEQYF.

The chain couples TRBV14 to TRBJ1-2, with D uncertain. The germline V gene has CDR1 SGHDN and CDR2 FVKESK. Trimming left V 0 bases short and J 4 bases short, with 12 bases between. CDR3 length: 15 amino acids. The CDR3 nucleotides are TGTGCCAGCAGCCAAGATAGTAACGGACCCTATGGCTACACCTTC. Translating gives CASSQDSNGPYGYTF.

This clone is categorized as medium-sized. The chain uses TRBV6-6 and TRBJ1-5; weak D call: TRBD1 (6 bases). The ends were cut back, 0 bases at V and 6 bases at J, with 12 bases in the middle. Germline V lookup: CDR1 MNHNY, CDR2 SVGAGI (reference sequence). The CDR3 consists of 15 residues. The CDR3 DNA reads as TGTGCCAGCAGTTACTCGCCAGAGGGGGGTCAGCCCCAGCATTTT. Its translation is CASSYSPEGGQPQHF.

Concerning this clone itself: Distinct nucleotide sequences in the sample also encode this CDR3. The chain employs TRBV27 and TRBJ2-7; 7 positions agree with TRBD1. V lost 0 bases to trimming and J lost 2 bases; unmatched junction nucleotides: 1. Germline V gene sequence: CDR1 MNHEY, CDR2 SMNVEV (reference sequence). CDR3 length equals 14 residues. The CDR3 DNA reads TGTGCCAGCAGTTTATCGACAGGGACCTACGAGCAGTACTTC. The encoded protein is CASSLSTGTYEQYF.

The genes are TRBV29-1 and TRBJ2-1; the match to TRBD2 covers 9 bases. V lost 4 bases and J lost 10; bases outside the gene matches: 17. Germline V gene data show CDR1 as SQVTM and CDR2 as ANQGSEA. This CDR3 spans 16 amino acids. Here the CDR3 DNA reads TGCAGCGTTGGAGGGGCGGCTGGCGGGGGGGCGGAAGAGCAGTTCTTC. It codes for CSVGGAAGGGAEEQFF.

The CDR3 bases are TGTGCCAGCAGCTTAGAGACTAGCGGTACTTTCAGCGACGAGCAGTACTTC. It is translated as CASSLETSGTFSDEQYF. The chain carries TRBV7-8 and TRBJ2-7, with TRBD2 matching 9 bases. The CDR3 is 17 residues long. V lost 1 base, J lost 5 bases, and 12 bases stayed unmatched. CDR1 SGHVS and CDR2 FQNEAQ come from the germline V gene.

This clone was recorded at least ten times. The gene calls are TRBV29-1 and TRBJ1-2; D not certain. Germline lookup yields CDR1 SQVTM and CDR2 ANQGSEA. Trimming took 6 bases from V and 6 from J, leaving 8 bases between them. CDR3 size: 10 residues. The CDR3 loop is CSVITDGYTF. The DNA of the CDR3 is TGCAGCGTGATTACAGATGGCTACACCTTC.

V gene TRBV5-1 combines with J gene TRBJ2-7; D is perhaps TRBD2 (6 bases). The CDR3 consists of 16 residues. Germline CDR1 reads SGHRS; CDR2 reads YFSETQ. The V gene lost 3 bases and the J gene lost 2 bases, with 18 bases spanning the gap. This CDR3 is CASSSRGVAATYEQYF. CDR3 bases: TGCGCCAGCAGCTCGCGGGGTGTTGCGGCCACCTACGAGCAGTACTTC.

The rearrangement joins TRBV29-1 to TRBJ1-2; D is unresolved. The CDR3 consists of 11 residues. V lost 6 bases, J lost 2 bases, and 7 bases lay in between. Germline V gene sequence: CDR1 SQVTM, CDR2 ANQGSEA. The CDR3: CSVMDNYGYTF. For the CDR3, the DNA is TGCAGCGTGATGGACAACTATGGCTACACCTTC. The full variable domain, completed using reference TRBV29-1 and TRBJ1-2, is SAVISQKPSRDICQRGTSLTIQCQVDSQVTMMFWYRQQPGQSLTLIATANQGSEATYESGFVIDKFPISRPNLTFSTLTVSNMSPEDSSIYLCSVMDNYGYTFGSGTRLTVV.

The genes are TRBV10-3 and TRBJ2-7; D perhaps matches TRBD1 (5 bases). Trimming pared 3 bases from V and 3 bases from J, leaving 18 bases between. The CDR3 totals 16 residues. Germline CDR1 is ENHRY and CDR2 is SYGVKD. The CDR3 DNA reads as TGTGCCATCAGTGACCTCTCGTACGGGCAGGGCTACGAGCAGTACTTC. It is translated as CAISDLSYGQGYEQYF.

The rearrangement links TRBV7-9 to TRBJ1-4, with TRBD1 identical over 7 bases. The CDR3 is made up of 15 amino acids. Trimming at V came to 5 bases and at J to 5 bases, leaving 8 bases not matched to a gene. The germline CDR1 and CDR2 sequences are SEHNR and FQNEAQ (reference sequence). CDR3 sequence (DNA): TGTGCCAGCAGCCAGAAGGGACAGATCAATGAAAAACTGTTTTTT. It specifies CASSQKGQINEKLFF.

The chain joins TRBV29-1 to TRBJ2-7; D is perhaps TRBD2 (5 bases). The V gene lost 6 bases and the J gene lost 1 base, with 7 bases spanning the gap. The V gene's germline CDR1 is SQVTM and CDR2 ANQGSEA. The CDR3 is made up of 11 amino acids. The CDR3 bases are TGCAGCGTCGGGGAATCCTACGAGCAGTACTTC. Translation gives CSVGESYEQYF.

The chain joins TRBV28 to TRBJ2-7, with no clear D. Germline CDR1 MDHEN, CDR2 SYDVKM. CDR3 length equals 13 residues. Between the trimmed V and J ends, which lost 6 bases and 4 bases, there was a span of 13 bases. CDR3 protein: CASRPIQPYEQYF. In DNA, the CDR3 is TGTGCCAGCAGGCCGATTCAGCCTTACGAGCAGTACTTC.

This rearrangement joins TRBV6-1 to TRBJ2-1, with a weak D call TRBD2 (5 bases). With 6 bases removed from V and 4 bases from J, the gap between germline ends came to 13 bases. CDR1 is MNHNS and CDR2 is SASEGT in the germline V gene. This CDR3 has 14 residues. DNA of the CDR3: TGTGCCAGCAGGACCCTGGAGGCATACAATGAGCAGTTCTTC. This sequence encodes CASRTLEAYNEQFF.

The chain links TRBV29-1 to TRBJ1-1; unclear D gene. V was cut by 4 bases and J by 1 base, with 7 bases left in between. This CDR3 has 12 residues. Germline lookup yields CDR1 SQVTM and CDR2 ANQGSEA. The CDR3 spells CSVVYRNTEAFF. DNA for the CDR3: TGCAGCGTTGTATACAGGAACACTGAAGCTTTCTTT.

The V call is TRBV28, the J call TRBJ2-5; 7 bases are shared with TRBD1. Trimming removed 6 bases from V and 1 base from J; junction bases left unmatched: 2. Germline V gene data show CDR1 as MDHEN and CDR2 as SYDVKM. This CDR3 contains 13 residues. This CDR3 reads CASRGDSQETQYF. CDR3 nucleotides: TGTGCCAGCAGAGGGGACAGCCAAGAGACCCAGTACTTC.